The clone carrying this TCR beta chain is labeled medium-sized. The antigen is not known. These data are taken from a study of metastatic and nonmetastatic thyroid tumors. Points from the study as a whole: For both blood and tumor, malignant thyroid tumors reportedly showed significantly higher TCR beta diversity than benign nodules did.

Thyroid surgery had not been preceded by any treatment in any patient. CDR3 length: 13 amino acids. The V end was cut by 5 bases, the J end by 5 bases, with 10 bases between. TCRdb re-called clones from the PCR reads using MiXCR. The top ten clones hold approximately 7% of a sample with more than 65,000 clones, approximately 15% of them seen once. The chain is built from TRBV12-3 or TRBV12-4 and TRBJ2-1; possibly TRBD2 for D (6 bases). Material for sequencing was blood. The sequence derives from a male donor with papillary thyroid cancer or a benign thyroid nodule (not recorded which). Some clones in this sample may be carry-over from other donors' samples. CDR3 sequence (DNA): TGTGCCAGCAGTCTGGGACTGGACAATGAGCAGTTCTTC. Protein product: CASSLGLDNEQFF.